This TCR beta chain stems from a study of blood T cell repertoires in COVID-19. As for the study in general: Sites in the United States, Italy and Spain provided acute and convalescent COVID-19 samples. T cells, B-cell-depleted T cells, or PBMCs supplied cDNA or gDNA.

The CDR3 loop spans 17 amino acids. With 5 bases clipped from V and 7 bases from J, the junction kept 15 bases outside the gene matches. Germline V gene lookup returns CDR1 MDHEN and CDR2 SYDVKM. Seattle patient enrollment occurred during active infection, with longitudinal follow-up thereafter. Assay: immunoSEQ multiplex PCR; the TCRdb copy retains only in-frame clones and omits some. This repertoire shows roughly 280,000 clones, 85% to 90% found once; its top ten account for about 11%. The chain uses TRBV28 and TRBJ2-1; 9 nucleotides agree with TRBD2. The TCR was taken from a woman aged 25 to 39 with COVID-19, enrolled during active disease. What was sequenced was peripheral blood. CDR3: CASSHKGVAGGGNEQFF. The DNA of the CDR3 is TGTGCCAGCAGTCATAAAGGGGTGGCGGGAGGGGGGAATGAGCAGTTCTTC.